A selection of T cell receptor beta chains follows, all from one sample in a study of T cells after yellow fever vaccination. TCRdb redid the calling of the 5' RACE reads with MiXCR, one entry per CDR3 protein. The profile shows around 47,000 distinct CDR3 sequences, 6.8% of them singletons. The sequences come from CD8+ T cells not binding an NS4B(214-222) dextramer, sorted from PBMCs, collected 45 days after the yellow fever booster vaccination. These receptors came from a man aged 25 to 45 who received the YFV17D yellow fever vaccine. The CDR3 runs from the conserved cysteine through the conserved F or W. A D gene is named only where the DNA matches it firmly. Expanded clones are given a class, and other clones once, few, many or no size at all.

cdr3_aa cdr3_nt d_call v_call clone_size j_call
CASSYGGGNEQYF TGTGCCAGCAGTTATGGCGGGGGAAACGAGCAGTACTTC TRBD2 TRBV28 many TRBJ2-7
CASSWDLGVGGLSYEQYF TGCGCCAGCAGCTGGGACTTGGGGGTCGGGGGCCTCTCGTACGAGCAGTACTTC - TRBV5-1 many TRBJ2-7
CASTLGGVAGALETQYF TGTGCCAGCACTTTGGGCGGTGTAGCGGGAGCCCTGGAGACCCAGTACTTC TRBD2 TRBV4-2 - TRBJ2-5
CACHSETADTQYF TGTGCCTGCCATTCGGAGACGGCAGATACGCAGTATTTT - TRBV7-9 many TRBJ2-3
CASSDQIETGNTEAFF TGTGCCAGCAGCGATCAGATCGAGACAGGGAACACTGAAGCTTTCTTT - TRBV9 - TRBJ1-1
CASSHGLAGVGDTQYF TGCGCCAGCAGCCACGGACTAGCGGGAGTTGGAGATACGCAGTATTTT TRBD2 TRBV4-3 many TRBJ2-3
CSAVRPTEFKSDTQYF TGCAGTGCTGTTCGCCCGACAGAGTTTAAATCGGATACGCAGTATTTT - TRBV20-1 many TRBJ2-3
CASSEGRGARSPLHF TGTGCCAGCAGCGAGGGTAGGGGGGCGCGCTCACCCCTCCACTTT - TRBV9 many TRBJ1-6
CATLLWGDTGELFF TGTGCCACCCTCCTGTGGGGGGACACCGGGGAGCTGTTTTTT - TRBV12-3/TRBV12-4 few TRBJ2-2
CASSLFSYREGGNTIYF TGTGCCAGCAGTTTATTCTCCTACAGGGAAGGTGGAAACACCATATATTTT - TRBV12-3/TRBV12-4 - TRBJ1-3
CASSGSQGWNEQFF TGTGCCAGTAGCGGTTCCCAGGGTTGGAATGAGCAGTTCTTC - TRBV7-2 - TRBJ2-1